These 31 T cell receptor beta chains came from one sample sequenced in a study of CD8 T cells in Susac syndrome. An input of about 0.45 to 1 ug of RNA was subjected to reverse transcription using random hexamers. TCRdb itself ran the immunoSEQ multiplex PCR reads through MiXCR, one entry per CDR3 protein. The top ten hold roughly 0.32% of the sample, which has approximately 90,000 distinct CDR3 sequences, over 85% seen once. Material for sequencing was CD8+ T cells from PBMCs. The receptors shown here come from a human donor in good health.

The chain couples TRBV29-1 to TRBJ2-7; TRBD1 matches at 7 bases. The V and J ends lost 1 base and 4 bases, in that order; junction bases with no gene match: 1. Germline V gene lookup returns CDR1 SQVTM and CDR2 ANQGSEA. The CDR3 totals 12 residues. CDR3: CSVEGDRYEQYF. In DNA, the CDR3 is TGCAGCGTTGAAGGGGACAGATACGAGCAGTACTTC.

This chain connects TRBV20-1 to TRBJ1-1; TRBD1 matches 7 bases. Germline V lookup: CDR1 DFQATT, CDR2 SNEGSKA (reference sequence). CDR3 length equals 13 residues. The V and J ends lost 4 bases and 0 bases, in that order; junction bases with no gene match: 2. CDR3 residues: CSATTGMNTEAFF. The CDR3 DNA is TGCAGTGCTACGACAGGGATGAACACTGAAGCTTTCTTT.

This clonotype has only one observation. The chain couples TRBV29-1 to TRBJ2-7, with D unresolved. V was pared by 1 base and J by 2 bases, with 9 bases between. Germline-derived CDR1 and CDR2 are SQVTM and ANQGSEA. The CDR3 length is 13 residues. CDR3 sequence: CSVEVTEPYEQYF. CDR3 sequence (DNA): TGCAGCGTTGAAGTTACAGAGCCCTACGAGCAGTACTTC.

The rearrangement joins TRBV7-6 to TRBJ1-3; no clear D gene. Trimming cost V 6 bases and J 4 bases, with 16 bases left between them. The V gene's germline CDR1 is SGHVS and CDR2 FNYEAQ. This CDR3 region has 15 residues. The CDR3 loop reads CASSSAHSPGNTIYF. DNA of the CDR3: TGTGCCAGCAGTTCAGCGCATTCACCGGGAAACACCATATATTTT.

CDR3 sequence (DNA): TGTGCCAGCAGCCCCATGGGGTACGAGCAGTACTTC. This encodes CASSPMGYEQYF. The V call is TRBV6-6, the J call TRBJ2-7; no reliable D call. The CDR3 contains 12 residues. V was trimmed by 6 bases and J by 4 bases, leaving 10 bases between them. Germline lookup yields CDR1 MNHNY and CDR2 SVGAGI (reference sequence).

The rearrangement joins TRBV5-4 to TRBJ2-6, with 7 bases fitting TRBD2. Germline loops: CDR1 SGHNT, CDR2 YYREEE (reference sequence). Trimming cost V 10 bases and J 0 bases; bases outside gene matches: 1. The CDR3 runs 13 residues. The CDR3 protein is CAGGDSGANVLTF. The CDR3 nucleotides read TGTGCCGGGGGGGACTCTGGGGCCAACGTCCTGACTTTC.

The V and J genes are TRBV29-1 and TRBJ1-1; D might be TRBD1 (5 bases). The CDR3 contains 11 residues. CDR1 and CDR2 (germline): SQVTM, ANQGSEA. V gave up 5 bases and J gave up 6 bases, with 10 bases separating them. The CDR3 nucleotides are TGCAGCGTTCTGCAGGGCCCTGAAGCTTTCTTT. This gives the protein CSVLQGPEAFF. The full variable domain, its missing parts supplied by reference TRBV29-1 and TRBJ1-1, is SAVISQKPSRDICQRGTSLTIQCQVDSQVTMMFWYRQQPGQSLTLIATANQGSEATYESGFVIDKFPISRPNLTFSTLTVSNMSPEDSSIYLCSVLQGPEAFFGQGTRLTVV.

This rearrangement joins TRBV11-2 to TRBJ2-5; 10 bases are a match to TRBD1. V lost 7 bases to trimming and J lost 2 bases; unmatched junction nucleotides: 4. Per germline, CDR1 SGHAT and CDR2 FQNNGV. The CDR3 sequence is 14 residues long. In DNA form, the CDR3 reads TGTGCCAGCACCCCGGGACAGGGGCAAGAGACCCAGTACTTC. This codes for CASTPGQGQETQYF.

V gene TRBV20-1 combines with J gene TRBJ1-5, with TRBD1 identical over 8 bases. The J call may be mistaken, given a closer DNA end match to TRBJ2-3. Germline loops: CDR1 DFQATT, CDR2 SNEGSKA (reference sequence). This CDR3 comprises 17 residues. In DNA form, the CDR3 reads TGCAGTGCTAGACTACAAGGACAGGGCCGGTCAAATCAGCCCCAGTATTTT. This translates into CSARLQGQGRSNQPQYF.

The CDR3 sequence is CASSFIHLSGETQYF. CDR3 sequence (DNA): TGTGCCAGCAGCTTTATACATCTTTCGGGCGAGACCCAGTACTTC. This chain links TRBV7-2 with TRBJ2-5; no clear D. The ends were cut back, 3 bases at V and 5 bases at J, with 16 bases in the middle. Germline assignment: CDR1 SGHTA and CDR2 FQGNSA. The CDR3 loop spans 15 amino acids.

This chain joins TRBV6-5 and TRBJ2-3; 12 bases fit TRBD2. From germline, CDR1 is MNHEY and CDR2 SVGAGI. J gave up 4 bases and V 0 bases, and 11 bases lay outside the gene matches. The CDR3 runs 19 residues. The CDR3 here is CASSYSPLAGGDDPDTQYF. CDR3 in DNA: TGTGCCAGCAGTTACTCTCCCCTAGCGGGGGGGGATGACCCAGATACGCAGTATTTT.

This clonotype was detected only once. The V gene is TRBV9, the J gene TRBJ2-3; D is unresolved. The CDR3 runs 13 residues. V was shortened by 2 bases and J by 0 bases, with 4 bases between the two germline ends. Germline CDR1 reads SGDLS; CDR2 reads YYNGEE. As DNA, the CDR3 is TGTGCCAGCAGCGTCCTAAGCACAGATACGCAGTATTTT. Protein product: CASSVLSTDTQYF.

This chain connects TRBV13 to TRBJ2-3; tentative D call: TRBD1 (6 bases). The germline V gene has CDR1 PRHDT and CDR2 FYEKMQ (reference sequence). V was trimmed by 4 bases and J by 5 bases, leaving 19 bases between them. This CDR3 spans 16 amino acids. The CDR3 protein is CASSSSGTMIRDTQYF. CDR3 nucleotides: TGTGCCAGCAGCTCTTCCGGGACAATGATTCGAGATACGCAGTATTTT.

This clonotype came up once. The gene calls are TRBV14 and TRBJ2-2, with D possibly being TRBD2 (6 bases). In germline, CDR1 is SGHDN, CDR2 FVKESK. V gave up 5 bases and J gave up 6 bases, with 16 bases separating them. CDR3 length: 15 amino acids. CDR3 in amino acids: CASSARGGEPGELFF. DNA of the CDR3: TGTGCCAGCAGCGCCCGTGGAGGGGAGCCCGGGGAGCTGTTTTTT.

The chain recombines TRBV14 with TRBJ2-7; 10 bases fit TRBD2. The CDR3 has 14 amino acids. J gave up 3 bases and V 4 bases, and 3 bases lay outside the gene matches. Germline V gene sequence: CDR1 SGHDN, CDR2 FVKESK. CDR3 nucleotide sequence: TGTGCCAGCAGCCCATGGACTAGCGGCTACGAGCAGTACTTC. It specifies CASSPWTSGYEQYF.

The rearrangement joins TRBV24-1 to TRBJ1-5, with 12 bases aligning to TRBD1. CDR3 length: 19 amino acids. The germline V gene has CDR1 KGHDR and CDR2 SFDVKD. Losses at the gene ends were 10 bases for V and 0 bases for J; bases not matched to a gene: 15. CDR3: CATDSPGQGAHYSNQPQHF. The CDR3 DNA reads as TGTGCCACAGACTCTCCGGGACAGGGGGCCCATTATAGCAATCAGCCCCAGCATTTT.

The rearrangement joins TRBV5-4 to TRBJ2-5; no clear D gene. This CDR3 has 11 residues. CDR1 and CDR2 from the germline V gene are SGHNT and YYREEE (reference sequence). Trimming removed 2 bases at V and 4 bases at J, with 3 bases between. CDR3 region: CASSFSETQYF. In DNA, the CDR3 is TGTGCCAGCAGCTTTTCAGAGACCCAGTACTTC.

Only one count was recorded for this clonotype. The CDR3 bases are TGCGCCAGCAGCCACGAAGTCGGAACCCAGTACTTC. Protein: CASSHEVGTQYF. V gene TRBV5-1 combines with J gene TRBJ2-5; D unclear. CDR1 SGHRS and CDR2 YFSETQ come from the germline V gene. This CDR3 has 12 amino acids. V lost 4 bases and J 8 bases, leaving 12 bases between the germline ends.

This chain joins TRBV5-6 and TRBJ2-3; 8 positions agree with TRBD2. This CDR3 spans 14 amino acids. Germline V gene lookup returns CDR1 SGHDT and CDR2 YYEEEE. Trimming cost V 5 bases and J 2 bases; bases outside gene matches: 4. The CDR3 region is CASSIAGTTDTQYF. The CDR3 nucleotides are TGTGCCAGCAGTATAGCGGGGACCACAGATACGCAGTATTTT.

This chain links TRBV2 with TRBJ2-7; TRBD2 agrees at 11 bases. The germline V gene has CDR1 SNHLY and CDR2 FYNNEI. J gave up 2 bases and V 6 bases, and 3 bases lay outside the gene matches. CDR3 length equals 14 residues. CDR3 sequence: CASRLAGAAYEQYF. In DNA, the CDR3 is TGTGCCAGCAGACTAGCGGGGGCCGCCTACGAGCAGTACTTC.

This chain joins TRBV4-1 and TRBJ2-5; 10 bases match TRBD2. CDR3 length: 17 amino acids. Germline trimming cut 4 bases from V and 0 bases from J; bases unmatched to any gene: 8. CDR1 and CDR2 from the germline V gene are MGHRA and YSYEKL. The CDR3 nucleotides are TGCGCCAGCAGCCTCTATAGCGGGGGGCCCTACCAAGAGACCCAGTACTTC. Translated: CASSLYSGGPYQETQYF.

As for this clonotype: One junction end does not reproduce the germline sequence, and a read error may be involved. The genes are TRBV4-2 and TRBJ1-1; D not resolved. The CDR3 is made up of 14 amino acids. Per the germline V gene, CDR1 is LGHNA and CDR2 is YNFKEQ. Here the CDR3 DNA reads TGTGCCAGCAGCCAAGTCGTCGCGAACCCTGAAGCTTTCTTT. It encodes CASSQVVANPEAFF.

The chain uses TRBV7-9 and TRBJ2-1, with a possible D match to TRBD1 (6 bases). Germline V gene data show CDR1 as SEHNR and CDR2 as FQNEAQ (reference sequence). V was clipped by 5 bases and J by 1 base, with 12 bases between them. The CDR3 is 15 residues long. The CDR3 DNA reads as TGTGCCAGCAGCCCAGCAGGGGCTTCCTACAATGAGCAGTTCTTC. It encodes CASSPAGASYNEQFF. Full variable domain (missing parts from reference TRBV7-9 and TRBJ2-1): DTGVSQNPRHKITKRGQNVTFRCDPISEHNRLYWYRQTLGQGPEFLTYFQNEAQLEKSRLLSDRFSAERPKGSFSTLEIQRTEQGDSAMYLCASSPAGASYNEQFFGPGTRLTVL.

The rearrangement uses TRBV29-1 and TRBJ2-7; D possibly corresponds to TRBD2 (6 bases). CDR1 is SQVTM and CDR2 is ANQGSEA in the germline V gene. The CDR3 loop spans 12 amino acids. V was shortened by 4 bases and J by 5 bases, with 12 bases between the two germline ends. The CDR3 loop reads CSVATRGDEQYF. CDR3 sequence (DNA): TGCAGCGTTGCCACACGCGGGGACGAGCAGTACTTC.

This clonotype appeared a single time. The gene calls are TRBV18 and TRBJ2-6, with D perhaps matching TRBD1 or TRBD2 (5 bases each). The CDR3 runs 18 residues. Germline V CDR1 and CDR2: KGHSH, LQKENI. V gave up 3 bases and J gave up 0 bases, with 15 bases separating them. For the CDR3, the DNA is TGTGCCAGCTCACCTCGGGGCGCCACGTACTCTGGGGCCAACGTCCTGACTTTC. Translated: CASSPRGATYSGANVLTF.

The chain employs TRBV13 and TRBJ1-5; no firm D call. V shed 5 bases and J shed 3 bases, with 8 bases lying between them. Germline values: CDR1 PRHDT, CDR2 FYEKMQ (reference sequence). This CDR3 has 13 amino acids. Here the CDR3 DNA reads TGTGCCAGCAGCGCCGGGAACAATCAGCCCCAGCATTTT. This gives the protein CASSAGNNQPQHF.

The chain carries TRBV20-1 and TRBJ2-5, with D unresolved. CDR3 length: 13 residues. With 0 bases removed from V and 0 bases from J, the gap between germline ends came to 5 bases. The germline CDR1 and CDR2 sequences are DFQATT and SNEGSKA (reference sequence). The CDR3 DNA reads TGCAGTGCTAGAGACCAGTACCAAGAGACCCAGTACTTC. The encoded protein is CSARDQYQETQYF.

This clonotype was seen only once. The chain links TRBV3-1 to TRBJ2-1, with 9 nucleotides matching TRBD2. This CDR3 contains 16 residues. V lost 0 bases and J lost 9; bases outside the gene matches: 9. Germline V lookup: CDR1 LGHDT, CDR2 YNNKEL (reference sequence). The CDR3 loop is CASSQDGTSWITEQFF. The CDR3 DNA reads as TGTGCCAGCAGCCAAGATGGGACTAGCTGGATAACTGAGCAGTTCTTC.

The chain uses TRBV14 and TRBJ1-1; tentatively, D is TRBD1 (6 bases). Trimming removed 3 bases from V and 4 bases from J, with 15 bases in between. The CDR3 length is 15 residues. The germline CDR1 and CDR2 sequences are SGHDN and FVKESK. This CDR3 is CASSHSWGRGTEAFF. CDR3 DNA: TGTGCCAGCAGCCATTCCTGGGGGCGCGGCACTGAAGCTTTCTTT.

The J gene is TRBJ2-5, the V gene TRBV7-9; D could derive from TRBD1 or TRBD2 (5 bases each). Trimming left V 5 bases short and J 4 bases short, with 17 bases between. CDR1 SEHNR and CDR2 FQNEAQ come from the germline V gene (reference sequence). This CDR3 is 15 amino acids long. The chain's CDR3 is CASSLGRDGVETQYF. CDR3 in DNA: TGTGCCAGCAGCCTAGGAAGGGACGGCGTAGAGACCCAGTACTTC.

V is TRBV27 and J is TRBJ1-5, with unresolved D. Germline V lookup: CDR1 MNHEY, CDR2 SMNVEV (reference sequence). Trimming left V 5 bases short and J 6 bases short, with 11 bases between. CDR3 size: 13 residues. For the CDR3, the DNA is TGTGCCAGCAGTCTAACCTCCACTCAGCCCCAGCATTTT. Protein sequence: CASSLTSTQPQHF.